The clone carrying this T cell receptor (beta chain) came up once. The source of the sample is a study of immune evolution from preneoplasia to lung adenocarcinoma. CDR3 size: 14 residues. The ends lost 3 bases at V and 4 bases at J; junction bases unmatched: 9. Germline lookup yields CDR1 GTSNPN and CDR2 SVGIG (reference sequence). The data were produced by immunoSEQ multiplex PCR, yet TCRdb's version contains in-frame clones alone and is incomplete. The sample gives under 4,500 clones, 76% of which show up once; 13% to 15% is in the top ten. Sequencing was performed on FFPE invasive lung adenocarcinoma tissue. The sequence was collected from a person between 65 and 79 years old with invasive lung adenocarcinoma. Some clones in this sample may be carry-over from other donors' samples. The rearrangement uses TRBV30 and TRBJ2-7; 7 nucleotides agree with TRBD1. CDR3 DNA sequence: TGTGCCTGGAGCGGGGAGAGGGGGCGATACGAGCAGTACTTC. Translation: CAWSGERGRYEQYF.